This T cell receptor (beta chain) came from a study of early T cells in non-severe SARS-CoV-2 infection. Study background: Whole-blood bulk RNA, unsorted, was sequenced, and chains were unpaired.

Trimming pared 11 bases from V and 0 bases from J, leaving 15 bases between. Germline loops: CDR1 WSHSY, CDR2 SAAADI. CDR3 length equals 14 residues. Individual cDNA molecules received unique molecular identifiers during library preparation. One entry per CDR3 protein results from TCRdb running MiXCR on the 5' RACE reads. The sample carries approximately 70,000 distinct CDR3 sequences, around 12% recorded once. This clonotype was recorded at least ten times. The TCR was taken from an adult who was a healthcare worker with PCR-confirmed SARS-CoV-2 infection or an uninfected control (not recorded which). The chain links TRBV10-2 to TRBJ2-3, with D possibly matching TRBD2 (7 bases). What was sequenced was whole blood. The CDR3 reads CAGSRGPSTDTQYF. The CDR3 nucleotides are TGCGCCGGGTCGCGGGGGCCTAGCACAGATACGCAGTATTTT.